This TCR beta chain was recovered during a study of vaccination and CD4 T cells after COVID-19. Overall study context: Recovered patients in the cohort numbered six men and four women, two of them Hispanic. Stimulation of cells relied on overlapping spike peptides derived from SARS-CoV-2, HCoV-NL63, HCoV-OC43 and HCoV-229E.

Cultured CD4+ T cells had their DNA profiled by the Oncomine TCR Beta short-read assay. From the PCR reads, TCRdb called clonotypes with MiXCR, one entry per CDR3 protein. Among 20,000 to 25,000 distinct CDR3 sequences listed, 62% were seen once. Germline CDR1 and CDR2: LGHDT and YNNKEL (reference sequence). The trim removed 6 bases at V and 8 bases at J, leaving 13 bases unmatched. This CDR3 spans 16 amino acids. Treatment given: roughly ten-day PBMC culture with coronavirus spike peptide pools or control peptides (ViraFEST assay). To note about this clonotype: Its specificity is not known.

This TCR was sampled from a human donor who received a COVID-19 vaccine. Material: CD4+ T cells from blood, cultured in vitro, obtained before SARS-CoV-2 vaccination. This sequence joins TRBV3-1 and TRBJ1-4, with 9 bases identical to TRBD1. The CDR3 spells CASRAIRQGGEEKLFF. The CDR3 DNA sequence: TGTGCCAGCAGAGCGATACGACAGGGGGGGGAGGAAAAACTGTTTTTT.